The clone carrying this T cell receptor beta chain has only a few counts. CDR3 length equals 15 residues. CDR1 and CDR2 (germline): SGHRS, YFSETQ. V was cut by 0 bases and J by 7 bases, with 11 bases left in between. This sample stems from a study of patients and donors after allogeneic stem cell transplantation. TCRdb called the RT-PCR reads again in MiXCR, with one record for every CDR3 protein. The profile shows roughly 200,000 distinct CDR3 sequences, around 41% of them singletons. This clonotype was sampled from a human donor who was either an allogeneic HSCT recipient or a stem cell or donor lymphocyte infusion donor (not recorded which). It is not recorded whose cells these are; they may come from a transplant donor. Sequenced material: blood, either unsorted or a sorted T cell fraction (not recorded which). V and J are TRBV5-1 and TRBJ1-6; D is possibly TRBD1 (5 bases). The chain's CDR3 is CASSLVLGQNSPLHF. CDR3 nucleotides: TGCGCCAGCAGCTTGGTTCTTGGACAAAATTCACCCCTCCACTTT.